A single T cell receptor beta chain is shown here with its context. As yet, its antigen is unknown. Here immunoSEQ multiplex PCR was the method, and the copy in TCRdb shows in-frame clones only, minus some. The sample has about 24,000 clones, none seen only once. The data are from a study of T cells after posttransplantation cyclophosphamide. Points from the study as a whole: Recipient CMV seropositivity and CMV reactivation strongly tracked TRB clonality.

The CDR3 contains 16 residues. Trimming at V came to 2 bases and at J to 0 bases, leaving 7 bases not matched to a gene. Germline V CDR1 and CDR2: SGHTS, YDEGEE. The sample consisted of PBMCs. This sequence joins TRBV5-8 and TRBJ1-2, with 7 bases matching TRBD1. The sequence derives from a woman between 55 and 75 years old in good health, CMV-negative, and a related stem cell transplant donor. The CDR3 sequence is CASSFSRGVTNYGYTF. For the CDR3, the DNA is TGTGCCAGCAGCTTTAGCAGGGGGGTGACTAACTATGGCTACACCTTC.